This T cell receptor (beta chain) comes out of a study of radiotherapy plus CTLA-4 blockade in lung cancer. Study in general: Objective responses emerged in around a sixth of patients, and 31% attained disease control. Regarding the study as a whole: Radiotherapy plus ipilimumab was followed by expansion in blood of tumor-derived TCR clones.

Concerning this clone itself: Its specificity is not known.

V was cut by 5 bases and J by 4 bases, with 8 bases left in between. CDR3 length equals 12 residues. The germline gives CDR1 LNHDA, CDR2 SQIVND (reference sequence). Treatment of patients with chemo-refractory metastatic non-small-cell lung cancer consisted of focal radiation plus CTLA-4 blockade with ipilimumab. Clones were read by immunoSEQ multiplex PCR, and TCRdb kept only the in-frame ones, dropping some. The table includes 25,000 to 35,000 clones, around four fifths detected once. This specimen was peripheral blood, taken from a patient treated with radiotherapy plus ipilimumab. This TCR came from a human donor with non-small cell lung cancer who had stable disease on radiotherapy plus ipilimumab. The rearrangement joins TRBV19 to TRBJ1-2; possible D gene TRBD1, 6 bases. This CDR3 reads CASSLQGYGYTF. CDR3 DNA: TGTGCCAGTAGTTTACAGGGCTATGGCTACACCTTC.